This T cell receptor (beta chain) was profiled in a study of shared clonotypes between healthy human individuals. Looking at the study overall: Donors, aged 18 to 49, were a couple of women and three men. Study findings and constraints: Relative to memory subsets, naive subsets generally showed larger estimated richness. It was the non-shared clonotypes that had lower generation probabilities than clonotypes shared by all four donors.

Naive CD8 isolation took CD45RO-negative cells positively selected for CCR7 and excluded terminally differentiated effector memory CD45RA+ cells. With respect to this clone: Its antigen is unidentified.

CDR3 size: 12 residues. The germline gives CDR1 SGHRS, CDR2 YFSETQ. V lost 2 bases, J lost 7 bases, and 3 bases stayed unmatched. Every subset had its genomic DNA shared out evenly among several immunoSEQ plates. Sequencing used immunoSEQ multiplex PCR; TCRdb keeps in-frame clones, though not all of them. The sample includes a few million clones, just under 95% of them seen just once. This receptor was obtained from a man aged 18 to 30 in good health. Some clones in this sample may be carry-over from other donors' samples. The chain links TRBV5-1 to TRBJ2-7; 7 bases match TRBD1. Sequences were obtained from naive CD8+ T cells from PBMCs. The CDR3 DNA reads as TGCGCCAGCAGCTTAGGGGGCTGGGAGCAGTACTTC. It is translated as CASSLGGWEQYF.